A selection of T cell receptor beta chains follows, all from one sample in a study of cytomegalovirus exposure and HLA in healthy donors. Profiling relied on immunoSEQ multiplex PCR, and the TCRdb table lists in-frame clones only, not all of them. This sample carries around 94,000 clones, approximately 94% of them seen once, and the ten largest clones take roughly 0.82%. The sample comprised PBMCs. The receptor set was obtained from a woman between 18 and 29 years old in good health and CMV-seronegative. CDR3s include the opening cysteine and the closing phenylalanine or tryptophan. The D gene is left open where the match is weak. Size values are once, few and many counts, or a class for expanded clones, and some rows have none.

TRBJ1-2 . TRBV10-3 once TGTGCCATCAGTGAGTCGATCGTGGAGGGAGGCTATGGCTACACCTTC CAISESIVEGGYGYTF
TRBJ2-1 . TRBV7-2 . TGTGCCAGCAGCCCCGGAGGCAATGAGCAGTTCTTC CASSPGGNEQFF
TRBJ1-3 . TRBV9 . TGTGCCAGCAGCGTCGACGGAGGCTACTCTGGAAACACCATATATTTT CASSVDGGYSGNTIYF
TRBJ2-1 . TRBV18 once TGTGCCAGCTCCGCTTGGGGGGATTACAATGAGCAGTTCTTC CASSAWGDYNEQFF
TRBJ2-6 . TRBV9 . TGTGCCAGCAGCCCAGACTCTGGGGCCAACGTCCTGACTTTC CASSPDSGANVLTF
TRBJ2-4 TRBD2 TRBV9 . TGTGCCAGCAGCGCGGCAGCGGGGGCGGATGTAAACATTCAGTACTTC CASSAAAGADVNIQYF
TRBJ1-1 . TRBV6-5 . TGTGCCAGCCTCGCCTCAGGGGTGGTGAACACTGAAGCTTTCTTT CASLASGVVNTEAFF
TRBJ1-2 TRBD1 TRBV11-2 . TGTGCCAGCAGCTTCACAGGGGGGGATGGCTACACCTTC CASSFTGGDGYTF
TRBJ1-5 . TRBV18 . TGTGCCAGCTCACCAGGGCAGCCTTATAGCAATCAGCCCCAGCATTTT CASSPGQPYSNQPQHF
TRBJ2-5 TRBD1 TRBV14 once TGTGCCAGCAGCCAAGATCGGACAGGGAGCGAGACCCAGTACTTC CASSQDRTGSETQYF
TRBJ2-3 . TRBV21-1 . TGTGCCAGCAGCAACCGACTAGCGGAAAGCACAGATACGCAGTATTTT CASSNRLAESTDTQYF
TRBJ2-7 . TRBV4-3 . TGCGCCAGCAGCCAAGATTTTCATGTTGTTGGGGGCTTCTCCTACGAGCAGTACTTC CASSQDFHVVGGFSYEQYF
TRBJ2-3 . TRBV18 . TGTGCCAGCTCACCACAGGACAGCCACACAGATACGCAGTATTTT CASSPQDSHTDTQYF
TRBJ2-2 TRBD1 TRBV7-9 few TGTGCCAGCAGCTTAAAAGGGGACAGGGCCGGGGAGCTGTTTTTT CASSLKGDRAGELFF
TRBJ2-1 TRBD2 TRBV9 . TGTGCCAGCAGCACCCACGGACTAGCGGGAGGAGGGACCTACAATGAGCAGTTCTTC CASSTHGLAGGGTYNEQFF
TRBJ2-7 . TRBV19 . TGTGCCAGTGGGACTTCGGGCGAGCAGTACTTC CASGTSGEQYF
TRBJ2-3 TRBD1 TRBV9 once TGTGCCAGCAGCGCGGACAGGGTGATCGGTACGCAGTATTTT CASSADRVIGTQYF
TRBJ2-5 TRBD2 TRBV7-2 . TGTGCCAGCAGCTCCCCCACTAGCGGGAGCGGAGAGACCCAGTACTTC CASSSPTSGSGETQYF
TRBJ1-1 TRBD1 TRBV9 . TGTGCCAGCAGCGTAGCAGGGGGCGCGAAGGCTTTCTTT CASSVAGGAKAFF
TRBJ1-2 TRBD1 TRBV20-1 . TGCAGCCCAGGGGGGGGCTACACCTTC CSPGGGYTF
TRBJ2-5 TRBD1 TRBV27 . TGTGCCAGCAGTTCCCGGGACAGAGTGCAAGAGACCCAGTACTTC CASSSRDRVQETQYF
TRBJ1-6 TRBD1 TRBV6-1 . TGTGCCAGCAGTGAAGGGACAGGGGGAAATTCACCCCTCCACTTT CASSEGTGGNSPLHF